Listed below are T cell receptor beta chains from one sample, sequenced in a study of blood T cell repertoires in COVID-19. Generated by immunoSEQ multiplex PCR, the TCRdb table keeps only in-frame clones and is missing some. Counted here are under 450,000 clones, around nine tenths occurring once; the ten biggest clones make up about 1.6%. Material: peripheral blood. The receptors originated from a woman between 40 and 55 years old with COVID-19, enrolled during active disease. Each CDR3 is given with its conserved first and last residue. The D gene is left open where the match is weak. The size field is filled for only some rows; it gives once, few, many or a size class.

clone size	D gene	V gene	CDR3 length	J gene	CDR3 protein	CDR3 DNA
-	-	TRBV7-8	14	TRBJ1-1	CASSFSQGNTEAFF	TGTGCCAGCAGCTTTTCACAGGGGAACACTGAAGCTTTCTTT
-	TRBD2	TRBV28	15	TRBJ2-7	CASSHPRRGTYEQYF	TGTGCCAGCAGCCACCCCCGGCGGGGGACCTACGAGCAGTACTTC
-	-	TRBV21-1	17	TRBJ1-5	CASSKDLPGAPDQPQHF	TGTGCCAGCAGCAAAGATCTGCCAGGGGCACCCGATCAGCCCCAGCATTTT
-	-	TRBV19	12	TRBJ1-1	CASRGGRKEAFF	TGTGCCAGTAGAGGGGGTCGGAAGGAAGCTTTCTTT
-	TRBD2	TRBV4-1	16	TRBJ2-2	CASSHFERGGTGELFF	TGCGCCAGCAGCCATTTCGAGCGGGGAGGGACCGGGGAGTTGTTTTTT
-	-	TRBV3-1/TRBV3-2	12	TRBJ2-7	CASSAPHGEQYF	TGTGCCAGCAGCGCCCCGCACGGCGAGCAGTACTTC
-	-	TRBV28	16	TRBJ1-2	CASSLAGGPTNYGYTF	TGTGCCAGCAGTTTGGCCGGGGGTCCAACTAACTATGGCTACACCTTC
-	TRBD1	TRBV28	14	TRBJ2-7	CASSLLQGAYEQYF	TGTGCCAGCAGTTTATTGCAGGGGGCTTACGAGCAGTACTTC
-	TRBD2	TRBV7-2	17	TRBJ2-5	CASSFRLAGGPLETQYF	TGTGCCAGCAGTTTTCGACTAGCGGGGGGGCCTCTGGAGACCCAGTACTTC
-	-	TRBV10-3	15	TRBJ1-4	CAISEDPGANEKLFF	TGTGCCATCAGTGAGGATCCAGGGGCTAATGAAAAACTGTTTTTT
-	-	TRBV28	17	TRBJ2-5	CASSLFGPGGLGGAQYF	TGTGCCAGCAGTTTATTTGGCCCCGGTGGGCTGGGGGGAGCCCAGTACTTC
-	TRBD1	TRBV18	13	TRBJ2-7	CASSPGDRDEQYF	TGTGCCAGCTCACCAGGGGACAGAGACGAGCAGTACTTC
-	TRBD1	TRBV29-1	19	TRBJ2-7	CSVEEGGSPPGNPTYEQYF	TGCAGCGTTGAAGAAGGGGGCAGTCCCCCGGGAAACCCGACTTACGAGCAGTACTTC
few	TRBD2	TRBV5-6	14	TRBJ2-7	CASSLVGTINEQYF	TGTGCCAGCAGCTTGGTAGGGACTATCAACGAGCAGTACTTC
few	TRBD1	TRBV28	15	TRBJ1-1	CASLPRVGQGTVAFF	TGTGCCAGCTTACCCCGAGTGGGACAGGGGACCGTAGCTTTCTTT
-	TRBD1	TRBV27	15	TRBJ1-5	CASSFGQGVNQPQHF	TGTGCCAGCAGTTTTGGGCAGGGGGTTAATCAGCCCCAGCATTTT
-	-	TRBV2	13	TRBJ1-2	CASSGQPNYGYTF	TGTGCCAGCAGTGGACAGCCTAACTATGGCTACACCTTC
-	TRBD2	TRBV18	15	TRBJ2-7	CASSPPAGGTYEQYF	TGTGCCAGCTCACCACCCGCGGGAGGGACCTACGAGCAGTACTTC
-	TRBD2	TRBV28	23	TRBJ2-1	CASSLNLSPGLAGGLSSYNEQFF	TGTGCCAGCAGTTTAAATCTCTCTCCGGGACTAGCGGGGGGATTGAGCTCCTACAATGAGCAGTTCTTC
-	TRBD2	TRBV12-5	16	TRBJ2-3	CASGSRAGGGADTQYF	TGTGCTAGTGGTTCCCGGGCGGGAGGAGGGGCAGATACGCAGTATTTT
-	-	TRBV12-5	14	TRBJ1-5	CATCRGSGNQPQHF	TGTGCTACCTGTCGGGGATCGGGCAATCAGCCCCAGCATTTT
-	TRBD1	TRBV28	15	TRBJ1-1	CASSFRDRKVTEAFF	TGTGCCAGCAGTTTCCGGGACAGGAAAGTCACTGAAGCTTTCTTT
-	-	TRBV3-1/TRBV3-2	13	TRBJ1-2	CASSPTGSYGYTF	TGTGCCAGCAGCCCGACAGGAAGCTATGGCTACACCTTC
-	TRBD1	TRBV6-5	14	TRBJ1-2	CASSDRAPNYGYTF	TGTGCCAGCAGCGACAGGGCGCCCAACTATGGCTACACCTTC
once	TRBD1	TRBV30	15	TRBJ1-3	CAWRGQGISGNTIYF	TGTGCCTGGAGAGGACAGGGTATCTCTGGAAACACCATATATTTT
-	-	TRBV11-3	13	TRBJ1-5	CASSSAVNQPQHF	TGTGCCAGCAGCTCCGCAGTGAATCAGCCCCAGCATTTT
-	TRBD2	TRBV7-2	16	TRBJ2-1	CASRGGVSPSYNEQFF	TGTGCCAGCAGGGGGGGGGTCTCCCCCTCCTACAATGAGCAGTTCTTC
-	TRBD1	TRBV7-9	18	TRBJ1-4	CASSLAPGQGSTNEKLFF	TGTGCCAGCAGCTTAGCGCCGGGACAGGGATCAACTAATGAAAAACTGTTTTTT
-	TRBD2	TRBV7-8	17	TRBJ2-1	CASSPNLAGGRYNEQFF	TGTGCCAGCAGCCCAAATCTAGCGGGAGGTCGCTACAATGAGCAGTTCTTC
-	-	TRBV9	15	TRBJ1-5	CASSTTGYSNQPQHF	TGTGCCAGCAGCACTACAGGTTATAGCAATCAGCCCCAGCATTTT
-	-	TRBV5-1	12	TRBJ1-1	CASMREGTEAFF	TGCGCCAGCATGCGGGAGGGGACTGAAGCTTTCTTT
-	-	TRBV18	16	TRBJ2-7	CASSPWGQKISYEQYF	TGTGCCAGCTCACCGTGGGGACAAAAGATCTCCTACGAGCAGTACTTC
-	-	TRBV18	15	TRBJ2-1	CASSETSLAYNEQFF	TGTGCCAGCTCAGAAACTAGCCTTGCCTACAATGAGCAGTTCTTC
once	-	TRBV12-3/TRBV12-4	13	TRBJ2-4	CASSLRGKNIQYF	TGTGCCAGCAGTTTAAGAGGCAAAAACATTCAGTACTTC
-	-	TRBV9	14	TRBJ1-5	CASSVGGSNQPQHF	TGTGCCAGCAGCGTAGGGGGCAGCAATCAGCCCCAGCATTTT
few	TRBD2	TRBV6-4	14	TRBJ2-7	CASSPRAGEGEQYF	TGTGCCAGCAGTCCACGAGCGGGAGAAGGCGAGCAGTACTTC
-	-	TRBV4-3	13	TRBJ2-5	CASSQKLEETQYF	TGCGCCAGCAGCCAAAAGCTCGAAGAGACCCAGTACTTC
-	TRBD2	TRBV7-8	14	TRBJ2-5	CASGRAGDLETQYF	TGTGCCAGCGGACGCGCGGGGGACTTGGAGACCCAGTACTTC
-	-	TRBV28	13	TRBJ2-1	CASSWELVTEQFF	TGTGCCAGCAGTTGGGAACTAGTCACTGAGCAGTTCTTC
-	-	TRBV28	14	TRBJ1-2	CASSLERGGYGYTF	TGTGCCAGCAGTTTAGAGCGGGGTGGCTATGGCTACACCTTC
-	-	TRBV5-1	17	TRBJ2-7	CASSLATRAGFTYEQYF	TGCGCCAGCAGCTTGGCTACGCGGGCAGGCTTTACCTACGAGCAGTACTTC
-	TRBD1	TRBV14	14	TRBJ1-2	CASSQAYRGGGYTF	TGTGCCAGCAGCCAAGCATACAGGGGCGGCGGCTACACCTTC
-	-	TRBV18	13	TRBJ2-7	CASSPDSSYEQYF	TGTGCCAGCTCACCCGACAGCTCCTACGAGCAGTACTTC
-	-	TRBV19	13	TRBJ1-5	CASSTPGFQPQHF	TGTGCCAGTAGTACTCCAGGGTTTCAGCCCCAGCATTTT
-	-	TRBV12-5	14	TRBJ1-5	CASAWGQFNQPQHF	TGTGCTAGTGCCTGGGGGCAGTTCAATCAGCCCCAGCATTTT
-	-	TRBV6-6	13	TRBJ1-1	CASSSATGTEAFF	TGTGCCAGCAGCTCAGCGACAGGAACTGAAGCTTTCTTT
-	TRBD1	TRBV19	14	TRBJ1-1	CASNRQGANTEAFF	TGTGCCAGTAACCGACAGGGGGCGAACACTGAAGCTTTCTTT
-	TRBD1	TRBV29-1	12	TRBJ2-5	CSGGQGVETQYF	TGCAGCGGAGGACAGGGAGTGGAGACCCAGTACTTC